A selection of T cell receptor beta chains follows, all from one sample in a study of metastatic and nonmetastatic thyroid tumors. MiXCR was used by TCRdb to re-call the PCR reads. The sample holds approximately 15,000 clones, under 30% seen once. The sample comprised adjacent normal tissue. These receptor sequences come from a female donor with papillary thyroid cancer or a benign thyroid nodule (not recorded which). Some clones in this sample may be carry-over from other donors' samples. Both conserved end residues are part of each CDR3. Each record gives: CDR3 protein, clone size, V gene, D gene. A D gene is named only where the DNA matches it firmly. Part of the rows lack a size; the others show once, few, many or a class for expanded clones.

cdr3_aa: CDTSLNPLLNQRQHF
clone_size: .
v_call: TRBV27
d_call: .

cdr3_aa: CASSLGGEYEQYF
clone_size: few
v_call: TRBV4-1
d_call: .

cdr3_aa: CSALGAQGNREQYF
clone_size: .
v_call: TRBV20-1
d_call: .

cdr3_aa: CASGLGDRHFEQYF
clone_size: .
v_call: TRBV7-2
d_call: TRBD1

cdr3_aa: CAISDSGSAPDEQFF
clone_size: medium-sized
v_call: TRBV10-3
d_call: TRBD2

cdr3_aa: CSATSPLNTGELFF
clone_size: many
v_call: TRBV20-1
d_call: .

cdr3_aa: CASSYKQGNEQFF
clone_size: .
v_call: TRBV6-5
d_call: TRBD1

cdr3_aa: CASSRAAEYEQYF
clone_size: .
v_call: TRBV3-1
d_call: .

cdr3_aa: CASSSSTSVSPNEQFF
clone_size: .
v_call: TRBV9
d_call: TRBD2

cdr3_aa: CASSVAGNTEAFF
clone_size: .
v_call: TRBV9
d_call: .

cdr3_aa: CSARRLAGRADTQYF
clone_size: many
v_call: TRBV20-1
d_call: TRBD2

cdr3_aa: CASSQDQGTAPYEQYF
clone_size: many
v_call: TRBV4-1
d_call: TRBD1

cdr3_aa: CAISRGTGLNTEAFF
clone_size: medium-sized
v_call: TRBV10-3
d_call: TRBD1

cdr3_aa: CASSPARGGTGELFF
clone_size: medium-sized
v_call: TRBV12-3/TRBV12-4
d_call: .

cdr3_aa: CASSLGRRNERFF
clone_size: .
v_call: TRBV11-2
d_call: .

cdr3_aa: CASSERSGYGYTF
clone_size: large
v_call: TRBV16
d_call: .

cdr3_aa: CSSREVSHTGELFF
clone_size: .
v_call: TRBV20-1
d_call: .

cdr3_aa: CASSLRGGTPTDTQYF
clone_size: few
v_call: TRBV12-3/TRBV12-4
d_call: .

cdr3_aa: CASSYSPINGGYTF
clone_size: medium-sized
v_call: TRBV6-5
d_call: .

cdr3_aa: CASRAGGREQFF
clone_size: many
v_call: TRBV4-2
d_call: TRBD2

cdr3_aa: CASSDARAEAFF
clone_size: .
v_call: TRBV2
d_call: .

cdr3_aa: CSASGTGGREQYF
clone_size: medium-sized
v_call: TRBV20-1
d_call: TRBD1

cdr3_aa: CASSLVGAKNIQYF
clone_size: many
v_call: TRBV5-8
d_call: .

cdr3_aa: CSARDAHQETQYF
clone_size: many
v_call: TRBV20-1
d_call: .

cdr3_aa: CASSPNFYEQYF
clone_size: medium-sized
v_call: TRBV2
d_call: .

cdr3_aa: CASSYLQGNTGELFF
clone_size: medium-sized
v_call: TRBV6-2/TRBV6-3
d_call: .

cdr3_aa: CACSPSLYSPRVQKAFF
clone_size: few
v_call: TRBV28
d_call: .

cdr3_aa: CASSFWETQETQYF
clone_size: medium-sized
v_call: TRBV28
d_call: .

cdr3_aa: CASSPSGYPHHF
clone_size: .
v_call: TRBV11-3
d_call: .

cdr3_aa: CAIMWTSGDNEQYF
clone_size: many
v_call: TRBV10-3
d_call: TRBD2

cdr3_aa: CSSSRTSGRSCQETQYF
clone_size: .
v_call: TRBV20-1
d_call: TRBD2

cdr3_aa: CATSSGGLETQYF
clone_size: many
v_call: TRBV6-1
d_call: TRBD2

cdr3_aa: CATSSSGRKEQYF
clone_size: few
v_call: TRBV15
d_call: TRBD2

cdr3_aa: CAITTSGRYEQYF
clone_size: medium-sized
v_call: TRBV2
d_call: TRBD2

cdr3_aa: CASTGNYYEQYF
clone_size: few
v_call: TRBV6-1
d_call: .

cdr3_aa: CASRKGAEETQYF
clone_size: few
v_call: TRBV2
d_call: TRBD1

cdr3_aa: CASSYSGQVNEKLFF
clone_size: few
v_call: TRBV6-6
d_call: .

cdr3_aa: CSVFLAGGYGQYF
clone_size: few
v_call: TRBV29-1
d_call: TRBD1

cdr3_aa: CASNKGYNEQFF
clone_size: few
v_call: TRBV19
d_call: .

cdr3_aa: CGALEYSNQPQHF
clone_size: .
v_call: TRBV20-1
d_call: .

cdr3_aa: CASTPITTGGAAGYTF
clone_size: .
v_call: TRBV6-1
d_call: TRBD1

cdr3_aa: CASSRTQGAQPQHF
clone_size: medium-sized
v_call: TRBV6-1
d_call: TRBD1

cdr3_aa: CASSQGGRHEQYF
clone_size: .
v_call: TRBV4-2
d_call: .

cdr3_aa: CASSGYPGCTF
clone_size: medium-sized
v_call: TRBV28
d_call: .

cdr3_aa: CASSLGTGVGDTQYF
clone_size: few
v_call: TRBV5-1
d_call: .

cdr3_aa: CASSPPGQGSYNEQFF
clone_size: many
v_call: TRBV18
d_call: TRBD1

cdr3_aa: CAWSGGQGGIADYGYTF
clone_size: .
v_call: TRBV30
d_call: .

cdr3_aa: CASSLFGTAYYEKYF
clone_size: .
v_call: TRBV27
d_call: TRBD1

cdr3_aa: CATSYLHQGGITEAFF
clone_size: .
v_call: TRBV24-1
d_call: TRBD1

cdr3_aa: CASGSAGLDTQYF
clone_size: .
v_call: TRBV12-5
d_call: .

cdr3_aa: CASSGGSGVWWTGELFF
clone_size: medium-sized
v_call: TRBV6-1
d_call: .

cdr3_aa: CASSPGARPRNEQFF
clone_size: .
v_call: TRBV6-1
d_call: .

cdr3_aa: CASSPGGLGIDGYTF
clone_size: many
v_call: TRBV19
d_call: TRBD1

cdr3_aa: CASIRNRDRFAYTQYF
clone_size: few
v_call: TRBV6-1
d_call: TRBD1

cdr3_aa: CASSGGGSNKYGYTF
clone_size: medium-sized
v_call: TRBV2
d_call: .

cdr3_aa: CASSYGLESYNEQFF
clone_size: medium-sized
v_call: TRBV6-5
d_call: .

cdr3_aa: CASSSYLRTDTQYF
clone_size: few
v_call: TRBV7-2
d_call: .

cdr3_aa: CASICGTRTVELFF
clone_size: .
v_call: TRBV10-2
d_call: .

cdr3_aa: CASSRTSYEQYF
clone_size: medium-sized
v_call: TRBV2
d_call: .

cdr3_aa: CSVGGGRDYEQYF
clone_size: many
v_call: TRBV29-1
d_call: .